The 16 T cell receptor beta chains in this list originate from one sample, sequenced in a study of shared clonotypes between healthy human individuals. Here immunoSEQ multiplex PCR was the method, and the copy in TCRdb shows in-frame clones only, minus some. The repertoire holds over a million clones, around three quarters seen once, with around 0.6% in the top ten. Source material: memory CD4+ T cells from PBMCs. Subset here: CD45RA-negative fraction. The receptor source for this set is a man aged 18 to 29 in good health. Some clones in this sample may be carry-over from other donors' samples.

This CDR3 is CASSIRATGLGVGANVLTF. In nucleotides, the CDR3 is TGTGCCAGTAGTATAAGAGCGACAGGGTTAGGAGTTGGGGCCAACGTCCTGACTTTC. V usage is TRBV19 and J usage is TRBJ2-6, with 7 bases fitting TRBD1. V dropped 2 bases and J dropped 3; count of bases not matched to a gene: 13. The CDR3 is 19 amino acids. Germline CDR1 and CDR2: LNHDA and SQIVND (reference sequence).

V is TRBV30 and J is TRBJ2-1; D unresolved. V gave up 0 bases and J gave up 7 bases, with 7 bases separating them. Germline V CDR1 and CDR2: GTSNPN, SVGIG (reference sequence). The CDR3 spans 12 residues. As DNA, the CDR3 is TGTGCCTGGAGTGTAGTGGGGAATGAGCAGTTCTTC. As protein: CAWSVVGNEQFF.

This sequence joins TRBV18 and TRBJ2-5; D remains unclear. V dropped 3 bases and J dropped 3 bases, with 8 bases sitting between them. CDR3 length: 13 residues. The germline V gene has CDR1 KGHSH and CDR2 LQKENI. The CDR3 loop reads CASSPTQEETQYF. For the CDR3, the DNA is TGTGCCAGCTCACCGACGCAGGAAGAGACCCAGTACTTC.

The CDR3 reads CASRRDIYNEQFF. In nucleotides, the CDR3 is TGTGCCAGCAGGCGGGACATCTACAATGAGCAGTTCTTC. The V call is TRBV2, the J call TRBJ2-1; D possibly matches TRBD1 or TRBD2 (6 bases each). V lost 6 bases and J 3 bases, leaving 9 bases between the germline ends. Germline loops: CDR1 SNHLY, CDR2 FYNNEI. This CDR3 region has 13 residues. Looking up the rest from reference TRBV2 and TRBJ2-1 gives the full variable domain: EPEVTQTPSHQVTQMGQEVILRCVPISNHLYFYWYRQILGQKVEFLVSFYNNEISEKSEIFDDQFSVERPDGSNFTLKIRSTKLEDSAMYFCASRRDIYNEQFFGPGTRLTVL.

The J gene is TRBJ2-6, the V gene TRBV4-2, with 11 bases fitting TRBD1. The CDR3 runs 19 residues. With 4 bases clipped from V and 4 bases from J, the junction kept 12 bases outside the gene matches. CDR1 is LGHNA and CDR2 is YNFKEQ in the germline V gene. The CDR3 loop reads CASSPGPGQGAWGANVLTF. CDR3 nucleotides: TGTGCCAGCAGCCCTGGTCCCGGACAGGGGGCGTGGGGGGCCAACGTCCTGACTTTC.

This chain connects TRBV7-8 to TRBJ2-7, with 10 bases matching TRBD2. CDR1 and CDR2 (germline): SGHVS, FQNEAQ. CDR3 length: 14 amino acids. V shed 6 bases and J 6 bases; nucleotides not matched to a gene: 8. In DNA form, the CDR3 reads TGTGCCAGCAGTCCCCGAAGCGGGAGGGGCGAGCAGTACTTC. Protein: CASSPRSGRGEQYF. The complete variable domain, with remaining parts taken from reference TRBV7-8 and TRBJ2-7, reads GAGVSQSPRYKVAKRGQDVALRCDPISGHVSLFWYQQALGQGPEFLTYFQNEAQLDKSGLPSDRFFAERPEGSVSTLKIQRTQQEDSAVYLCASSPRSGRGEQYFGPGTRLTVT.

This clone occurred once. The chain has TRBV9 and TRBJ2-2; the D gene is possibly TRBD1 (6 bases). The CDR3 consists of 15 residues. Trimming removed 4 bases at V and 1 base at J, with 11 bases between. Germline V gene data show CDR1 as SGDLS and CDR2 as YYNGEE. The CDR3 DNA reads as TGTGCCAGCAGCCTCACGGACAGGAACACCGGGGAGCTGTTTTTT. This codes for CASSLTDRNTGELFF.

The chain has TRBV21-1 and TRBJ2-7; the D segment call TRBD1 is taken from the table without a DNA check. TRBV21-1 is given as a pseudogene. The CDR3 is made up of 19 amino acids. Here the CDR3 reads CASSKRDRFPERGSYEQYF. The CDR3 coding sequence is TGTGCCAGCAGCAAACGGGACAGGTTCCCAGAGCGAGGATCCTACGAGCAGTACTTC.

This clone occurred once. The chain links TRBV30 to TRBJ2-1; D gene ambiguous. Germline CDR1 is GTSNPN and CDR2 is SVGIG (reference sequence). The CDR3 consists of 15 residues. The germline V and J ends were trimmed by 3 bases and 0 bases, with 12 bases remaining between them. The CDR3 nucleotides read TGTGCCTGGAGCCTACCTTGGAGCTCCTACAATGAGCAGTTCTTC. Encoded protein: CAWSLPWSSYNEQFF. Looking up the rest from reference TRBV30 and TRBJ2-1 gives the full variable domain: SQTIHQWPATLVQPVGSPLSLECTVEGTSNPNLYWYRQAAGRGLQLLFYSVGIGQISSEVPQNLSASRPQDRQFILSSKKLLLSDSGFYLCAWSLPWSSYNEQFFGPGTRLTVL.

The chain links TRBV5-1 to TRBJ2-3; tentatively, D is TRBD1 (6 bases). The length of the CDR3 is 15 residues. Germline CDR1 reads SGHRS; CDR2 reads YFSETQ. The ends were cut back, 4 bases at V and 2 bases at J, with 14 bases in the middle. The CDR3: CASSLPTGITDTQYF. In nucleotides, the CDR3 is TGCGCCAGCAGCCTCCCGACAGGAATCACAGATACGCAGTATTTT.

This chain connects TRBV28 to TRBJ2-7; TRBD1 matches at 12 bases. V dropped 6 bases and J dropped 12; count of bases not matched to a gene: 9. This CDR3 is built from 13 residues. Germline V gene lookup returns CDR1 MDHEN and CDR2 SYDVKM. The CDR3 protein is CASRTPGTGGMYF. For the CDR3, the DNA is TGTGCCAGCAGAACCCCCGGGACAGGGGGCATGTACTTC.

The CDR3 nucleotides are TGTGCCAGCAGCGCAGTCTACGAGCAGTACTTC. It encodes CASSAVYEQYF. The chain joins TRBV28 to TRBJ2-7; no reliable D call. Germline CDR1 MDHEN, CDR2 SYDVKM. Trimming took off 6 bases at V and 3 bases at J, with 6 bases between the two ends. There are 11 residues in the CDR3. Together with reference TRBV28 and TRBJ2-7, the CDR3 gives the full variable domain: DVKVTQSSRYLVKRTGEKVFLECVQDMDHENMFWYRQDPGLGLRLIYFSYDVKMKEKGDIPEGYSVSREKKERFSLILESASTNQTSMYLCASSAVYEQYFGPGTRLTVT.

This clone was seen a few times. The chain joins TRBV4-3 to TRBJ2-3, with 8 bases identical to TRBD2. CDR1 LGHNA and CDR2 YSLEER come from the germline V gene. The V gene end was trimmed by 0 bases and the J gene end by 4 bases; junction bases not matched to a gene: 9. The CDR3 runs 17 residues. In DNA, the CDR3 is TGCGCCAGCAGCCAAGAAATGTCGCGGGAGGTCGCAGATACGCAGTATTTT. Translating gives CASSQEMSREVADTQYF.

The chain carries TRBV27 and TRBJ1-1, with D possibly being TRBD1 (6 bases). Trimming shortened V by 6 bases and J by 5 bases, and 19 bases separated the two germline ends. The CDR3 covers 15 residues. CDR1 and CDR2 (germline): MNHEY, SMNVEV (reference sequence). This chain's CDR3 is CASSKPQGVRTEAFF. CDR3 coding DNA: TGTGCCAGCAGCAAACCACAGGGCGTGAGGACTGAAGCTTTCTTT.

This chain uses TRBV5-1 with TRBJ2-1, with D tentatively TRBD2 (5 bases). There are 17 residues in the CDR3. The germline gives CDR1 SGHRS, CDR2 YFSETQ. The V and J ends lost 4 bases and 3 bases respectively, with 20 bases between them. DNA for the CDR3: TGCGCCAGCAGCCTGGTTGCTAGCAGGAGAGGCTACAATGAGCAGTTCTTC. Protein sequence: CASSLVASRRGYNEQFF.

This rearrangement joins TRBV14 to TRBJ2-3; D gene unclear. V was pared by 4 bases and J by 0 bases, with 14 bases between. CDR3 length equals 16 residues. Germline loops: CDR1 SGHDN, CDR2 FVKESK. This chain's CDR3 is CASSPLVTWSTDTQYF. The CDR3 bases are TGTGCCAGCAGCCCTTTGGTGACCTGGAGCACAGATACGCAGTATTTT.